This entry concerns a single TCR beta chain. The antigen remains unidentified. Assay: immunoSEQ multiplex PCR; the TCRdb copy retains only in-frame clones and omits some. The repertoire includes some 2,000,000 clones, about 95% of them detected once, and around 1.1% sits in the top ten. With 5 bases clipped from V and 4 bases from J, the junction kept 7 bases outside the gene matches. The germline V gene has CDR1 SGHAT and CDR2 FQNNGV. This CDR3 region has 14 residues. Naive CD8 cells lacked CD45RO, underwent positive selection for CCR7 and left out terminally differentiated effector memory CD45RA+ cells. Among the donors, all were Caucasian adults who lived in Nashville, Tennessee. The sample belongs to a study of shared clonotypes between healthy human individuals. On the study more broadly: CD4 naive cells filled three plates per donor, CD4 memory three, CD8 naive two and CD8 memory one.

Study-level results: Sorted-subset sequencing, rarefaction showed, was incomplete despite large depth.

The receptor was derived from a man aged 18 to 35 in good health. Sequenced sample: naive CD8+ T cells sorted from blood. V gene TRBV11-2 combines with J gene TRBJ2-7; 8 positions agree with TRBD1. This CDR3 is CASSRDRGNYEQYF. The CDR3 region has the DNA TGTGCCAGCAGCCGCGACAGGGGCAATTACGAGCAGTACTTC.